This T cell receptor beta chain originates from a study of CD8 T cells in Susac syndrome. Turning to this clonotype: Its matching antigen is unknown.

Findings and caveats of the study: The study acknowledged a relatively small number of individuals in its TCR sequencing and HLA analysis.

cDNA came from approximately 0.5 to 1 ug RNA primed by random hexamers. immunoSEQ multiplex PCR amplified TCR beta CDR3 across 54 Vbeta, 13 Jbeta. MiXCR, run by TCRdb on the immunoSEQ multiplex PCR reads, gives a single entry per CDR3 protein. The data show roughly 130,000 distinct CDR3 sequences, less than 95% seen once. The CDR3 runs 12 residues. Germline loops: CDR1 SGHRS, CDR2 YFSETQ. Germline trimming cut 4 bases from V and 8 bases from J; bases unmatched to any gene: 4. The genes are TRBV5-1 and TRBJ1-1; 8 nucleotides match TRBD1. Source material: CD4+ T cells from PBMCs. The sequence was collected from a human donor with multiple sclerosis. The CDR3 DNA is TGCGCCAGCAGCCTAGACAGGGGAGAAGCTTTCTTT. This sequence encodes CASSLDRGEAFF. Looking up the rest from reference TRBV5-1 and TRBJ1-1 gives the full variable domain: KAGVTQTPRYLIKTRGQQVTLSCSPISGHRSVSWYQQTPGQGLQFLFEYFSETQRNKGNFPGRFSGRQFSNSRSEMNVSTLELGDSALYLCASSLDRGEAFFGQGTRLTVV.